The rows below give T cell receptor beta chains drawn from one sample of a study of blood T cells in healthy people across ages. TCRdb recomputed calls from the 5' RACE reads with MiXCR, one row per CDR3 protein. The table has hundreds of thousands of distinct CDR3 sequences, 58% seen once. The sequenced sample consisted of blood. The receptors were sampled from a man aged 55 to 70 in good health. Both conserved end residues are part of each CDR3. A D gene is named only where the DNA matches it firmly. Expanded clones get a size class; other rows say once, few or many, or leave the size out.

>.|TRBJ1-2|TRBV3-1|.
CASSHRDGGPYYGYTF
TGTGCCAGCAGCCATCGGGACGGAGGACCCTACTATGGCTACACCTTC
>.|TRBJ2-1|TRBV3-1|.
CASSQMTGPYNEQFF
TGTGCCAGCAGCCAAATGACAGGCCCCTACAATGAGCAGTTCTTC
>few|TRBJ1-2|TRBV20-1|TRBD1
CSALSRQGIYGYTF
TGCAGTGCCCTCAGCCGACAGGGGATTTATGGCTACACCTTC
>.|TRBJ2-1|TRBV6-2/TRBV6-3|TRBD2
CASSYPSGGAKSNEQFF
TGTGCCAGCAGTTACCCTAGCGGGGGGGCGAAGAGTAATGAGCAGTTCTTC
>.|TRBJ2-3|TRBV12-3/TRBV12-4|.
CASSVMAVTDTQYF
TGTGCCAGCAGTGTCATGGCGGTCACAGATACGCAGTATTTT
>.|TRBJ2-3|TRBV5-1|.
CASSLVITDTDTQYF
TGCGCCAGCAGCTTGGTTATAACAGACACAGATACGCAGTATTTT
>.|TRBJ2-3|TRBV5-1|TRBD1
CASSSRDRGRGDTQYF
TGCGCCAGCAGCTCCCGGGACAGGGGGCGAGGAGATACGCAGTATTTT
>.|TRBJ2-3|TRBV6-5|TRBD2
CASRRGVTDTQYF
TGTGCCAGCCGGCGGGGGGTCACAGATACGCAGTATTTT
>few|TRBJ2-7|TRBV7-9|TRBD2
CASSLAKGLARSYEQYF
TGTGCCAGCAGCTTAGCGAAGGGACTAGCCCGATCCTACGAGCAGTACTTC
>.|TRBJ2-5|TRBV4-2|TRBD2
CASSLISGGETQYF
TGTGCCAGCAGCCTCATTAGCGGGGGAGAGACCCAGTACTTC
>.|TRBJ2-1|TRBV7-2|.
CASSLQASRDEQFF
TGTGCCAGCAGCTTACAAGCCTCGAGGGATGAGCAGTTCTTC
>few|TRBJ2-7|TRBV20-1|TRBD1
CSARDLDRVSYEQYF
TGCAGTGCTAGAGATTTGGACAGGGTTTCCTACGAGCAGTACTTC
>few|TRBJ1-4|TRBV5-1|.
CASSRDGEKLFF
TGCGCCAGCAGTCGCGACGGTGAAAAACTGTTTTTT
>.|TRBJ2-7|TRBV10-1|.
CASSANRDYEQYF
TGCGCCAGCAGTGCAAACAGGGATTACGAGCAGTACTTC
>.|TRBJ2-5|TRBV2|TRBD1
CASRRDRGQETQYF
TGTGCCAGCAGGAGGGACAGGGGGCAAGAGACCCAGTACTTC
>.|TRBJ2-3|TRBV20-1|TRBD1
CSAAGQGGLASTDTQYF
TGCAGTGCTGCGGGACAGGGAGGGTTAGCTAGCACAGATACGCAGTATTTT
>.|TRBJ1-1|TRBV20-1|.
CSARWGGGLETEAFF
TGCAGTGCTAGATGGGGGGGAGGGTTGGAAACTGAAGCTTTCTTT
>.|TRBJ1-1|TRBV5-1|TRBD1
CASSSVPGQGQEAFF
TGCGCCAGCAGCTCCGTCCCGGGACAGGGGCAGGAAGCTTTCTTT
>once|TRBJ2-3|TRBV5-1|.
CASSLATGAADTQYF
TGCGCCAGCAGCTTGGCCACGGGGGCGGCAGATACGCAGTATTTT
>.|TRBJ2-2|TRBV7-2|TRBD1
CASSLDRGGNTGELFF
TGTGCCAGCAGCCTGGACAGGGGGGGGAACACCGGGGAGCTGTTTTTT